These T cell receptor beta chains were read from a single sample in a study of OX40 agonist ivuxolimab in advanced cancers. TCRdb keeps only in-frame clones here, not all; method: immunoSEQ multiplex PCR. The sample shows about 28,000 clones, about four fifths of them seen only once. The sample in question was CD4+ or CD8+ T cells sorted from blood, obtained in a trial of the OX40 agonist ivuxolimab. These receptors originate from an adult with an advanced solid tumor such as melanoma, head and neck, liver or kidney cancer. Both conserved end residues are part of each CDR3. The D gene is left open where the match is weak. Only some rows state a clone size, as once, few, many or a class for expanded clones.

d_gene: .; j_gene: TRBJ2-3; abundance: .; v_gene: TRBV4-1; CDR3nt: TGCGCCAGCAGCCAAGCGGGCGAAACAAATACGCAGTATTTT; CDR3aa: CASSQAGETNTQYF
d_gene: TRBD1; j_gene: TRBJ2-7; abundance: .; v_gene: TRBV5-5; CDR3nt: TGTGCCAGCAGCTTCTCGGACAGGGCCTACGAGCAGTACTTC; CDR3aa: CASSFSDRAYEQYF
d_gene: .; j_gene: TRBJ1-1; abundance: .; v_gene: TRBV6-1; CDR3nt: TGTGCCAGTCTGGCACTTGAAGCTTTCTTT; CDR3aa: CASLALEAFF
d_gene: TRBD2; j_gene: TRBJ2-5; abundance: .; v_gene: TRBV28; CDR3nt: TGTGCCAGCAGCTCGGGGGGGCGGGAAGAGACCCAGTACTTC; CDR3aa: CASSSGGREETQYF
d_gene: .; j_gene: TRBJ2-7; abundance: .; v_gene: TRBV10-3; CDR3nt: TGTGCCATCAGTGAGTCGAATTCGGGCGGGGCCCTCTACGAGCAGTACTTC; CDR3aa: CAISESNSGGALYEQYF
d_gene: .; j_gene: TRBJ1-4; abundance: .; v_gene: TRBV7-2; CDR3nt: TGTGCCAGCAGCTTAGGGACACGGTATAATGAAAAACTGTTTTTT; CDR3aa: CASSLGTRYNEKLFF
d_gene: TRBD1; j_gene: TRBJ1-2; abundance: .; v_gene: TRBV7-6; CDR3nt: TGTGCCAGCAGCTTAGCAGGGGGCGGCTACACCTTC; CDR3aa: CASSLAGGGYTF
d_gene: .; j_gene: TRBJ1-2; abundance: .; v_gene: TRBV6-4; CDR3nt: TGTGCCAGCAGTGACTCGATCTCAGCTAACTATGGCTACACCTTC; CDR3aa: CASSDSISANYGYTF
d_gene: .; j_gene: TRBJ2-7; abundance: .; v_gene: TRBV6-6; CDR3nt: TGTGCCAGCAGTTACTCGGGAGAGAGTTTTACCTACGAGCAGTACTTC; CDR3aa: CASSYSGESFTYEQYF
d_gene: .; j_gene: TRBJ2-7; abundance: .; v_gene: TRBV7-2; CDR3nt: TGTGCCAGCAGCTTAACGGGGCTATCCGGCTTCTACGAGCAGTACTTC; CDR3aa: CASSLTGLSGFYEQYF
d_gene: .; j_gene: TRBJ2-7; abundance: .; v_gene: TRBV11-1; CDR3nt: TGTGCCAGCAGCTGGACACGTCACTACGAGCAGTACTTC; CDR3aa: CASSWTRHYEQYF
d_gene: .; j_gene: TRBJ2-1; abundance: .; v_gene: TRBV4-1; CDR3nt: TGCGCCAGCAGTCAACAGGAGGAGCAGTTCTTC; CDR3aa: CASSQQEEQFF
d_gene: .; j_gene: TRBJ1-1; abundance: .; v_gene: TRBV4-2; CDR3nt: TGTGCCAGCAGCCAGGCAGGGGTTCCGAACACTGAAGCTTTCTTT; CDR3aa: CASSQAGVPNTEAFF
d_gene: .; j_gene: TRBJ2-7; abundance: .; v_gene: TRBV5-6; CDR3nt: TGTGCCAGCAGCTTGGGGATAGGGGTCCCCTACGAGCAGTACTTC; CDR3aa: CASSLGIGVPYEQYF
d_gene: .; j_gene: TRBJ1-3; abundance: .; v_gene: TRBV2; CDR3nt: TGTGCCAGCAGTGAAGTACAGATAAGCCCCTCTGGAAACACCATATATTTT; CDR3aa: CASSEVQISPSGNTIYF
d_gene: TRBD1; j_gene: TRBJ2-7; abundance: .; v_gene: TRBV27; CDR3nt: TGTGCCAGCAGTTACGACAGGGAGTACGAGCAGTACTTC; CDR3aa: CASSYDREYEQYF
d_gene: .; j_gene: TRBJ2-7; abundance: .; v_gene: TRBV11-1; CDR3nt: TGTGCCAGCAGCTCCGGGGCTAAGTCCAACGAGCAGTACTTC; CDR3aa: CASSSGAKSNEQYF
d_gene: .; j_gene: TRBJ2-3; abundance: .; v_gene: TRBV4-1; CDR3nt: TGCGCCAGCAGCCAAGCGCCCACAGATACGCAGTATTTT; CDR3aa: CASSQAPTDTQYF
d_gene: .; j_gene: TRBJ1-2; abundance: few; v_gene: TRBV30; CDR3nt: TGTGCCTGGAGTGTCGCACGGGGGTATGGCTACACCTTC; CDR3aa: CAWSVARGYGYTF
d_gene: .; j_gene: TRBJ1-2; abundance: .; v_gene: TRBV7-9; CDR3nt: TGTGCCAGCAGCTTGACGGGGGCTGGCTACACCTTC; CDR3aa: CASSLTGAGYTF
d_gene: .; j_gene: TRBJ1-2; abundance: .; v_gene: TRBV6-6; CDR3nt: TGTGCCAGCAGTGCAACCAGGACCTCAGGGGGCTACACCTTC; CDR3aa: CASSATRTSGGYTF
d_gene: .; j_gene: TRBJ2-2; abundance: .; v_gene: TRBV5-6; CDR3nt: TGTGCCAGCAGCTTTAGTACCGGGGAGCTGTTTTTT; CDR3aa: CASSFSTGELFF
d_gene: TRBD2; j_gene: TRBJ2-7; abundance: .; v_gene: TRBV19; CDR3nt: TGTGCCAGTAGTATATCTAGCGGGACCTACGAGCAGTACTTC; CDR3aa: CASSISSGTYEQYF
d_gene: TRBD2; j_gene: TRBJ2-1; abundance: .; v_gene: TRBV11-2; CDR3nt: TGTGCCAGCAGCACGGTGGCGGGAGGCCATAATGAGCAGTTCTTC; CDR3aa: CASSTVAGGHNEQFF
d_gene: .; j_gene: TRBJ2-1; abundance: .; v_gene: TRBV15; CDR3nt: TGTGCCACCAGCTCACACATACAACAGCGCCCCGAGCAGTTCTTC; CDR3aa: CATSSHIQQRPEQFF
d_gene: .; j_gene: TRBJ1-1; abundance: .; v_gene: TRBV7-9; CDR3nt: TGTGCCAGCAGCCCATACACAGGGAACACTGAAGCTTTCTTT; CDR3aa: CASSPYTGNTEAFF
d_gene: TRBD1; j_gene: TRBJ2-7; abundance: once; v_gene: TRBV7-6; CDR3nt: TGTGCCAGCAGCCGCGGACAGGGCATCTACGAGCAGTACTTC; CDR3aa: CASSRGQGIYEQYF
d_gene: .; j_gene: TRBJ1-1; abundance: .; v_gene: TRBV5-1; CDR3nt: TGCGCCAGCAGCTTGGGGGTTGACACTGAAGCTTTCTTT; CDR3aa: CASSLGVDTEAFF
d_gene: TRBD1; j_gene: TRBJ2-7; abundance: .; v_gene: TRBV28; CDR3nt: TGTGCCAGCAGAACTGTAAGGGGTCAGGGGGCCTACGAGCAGTACTTC; CDR3aa: CASRTVRGQGAYEQYF
d_gene: TRBD1; j_gene: TRBJ1-2; abundance: .; v_gene: TRBV6-1; CDR3nt: TGTGCCAGCAGTGAATGGGGAGAAACAGGGGCCTATGGCTACACCTTC; CDR3aa: CASSEWGETGAYGYTF
d_gene: .; j_gene: TRBJ2-3; abundance: .; v_gene: TRBV10-3; CDR3nt: TGTGCCACTGCCGATCTGGGGTCAGATACGCAGTATTTT; CDR3aa: CATADLGSDTQYF
d_gene: .; j_gene: TRBJ1-1; abundance: .; v_gene: TRBV7-9; CDR3nt: TGTGCCAGCAGCTTAGGGGTGCGAACTGAAGCTTTCTTT; CDR3aa: CASSLGVRTEAFF
d_gene: .; j_gene: TRBJ1-4; abundance: .; v_gene: TRBV6-5; CDR3nt: TGTGCCAGCAGTTACCATCCTAATGAAAAACTGTTTTTT; CDR3aa: CASSYHPNEKLFF
d_gene: .; j_gene: TRBJ1-3; abundance: .; v_gene: TRBV6-5; CDR3nt: TGTGCCAGCAGTTACTCGACGGGGGGCGCTGGAAACACCATATATTTT; CDR3aa: CASSYSTGGAGNTIYF
d_gene: TRBD1; j_gene: TRBJ2-3; abundance: .; v_gene: TRBV15; CDR3nt: TGTGCCACCAGGACCCCCAGGGGGCGCGGCACAGATACGCAGTATTTT; CDR3aa: CATRTPRGRGTDTQYF
d_gene: .; j_gene: TRBJ2-5; abundance: .; v_gene: TRBV9; CDR3nt: TGTGCCAGCAGCGTAGAGGGGACGCTTAAGGAGACCCAGTACTTC; CDR3aa: CASSVEGTLKETQYF
d_gene: .; j_gene: TRBJ1-1; abundance: once; v_gene: TRBV20-1; CDR3nt: TGCAGTGCCTTGTCGGGCAGGGAAGGTTTCTTT; CDR3aa: CSALSGREGFF
d_gene: .; j_gene: TRBJ2-5; abundance: .; v_gene: TRBV14; CDR3nt: TGTGCCAGCAGCCAAGATCTCGGGACCTCAGAGACCCAGTACTTC; CDR3aa: CASSQDLGTSETQYF
d_gene: TRBD1; j_gene: TRBJ2-7; abundance: few; v_gene: TRBV28; CDR3nt: TGTGCCAGCAGTGAGGGGGCGCGGTCTTTCTCCTACGAGCAGTACTTC; CDR3aa: CASSEGARSFSYEQYF
d_gene: .; j_gene: TRBJ1-5; abundance: .; v_gene: TRBV6-1; CDR3nt: TGTGCCAGCAGTGAAGACCAGGTTTGGAATCAGCCCCAGCATTTT; CDR3aa: CASSEDQVWNQPQHF
d_gene: TRBD2; j_gene: TRBJ2-2; abundance: .; v_gene: TRBV2; CDR3nt: TGTGCCAGCAGTGAGACTAGCGGGGGGGCGCGGACCGGGGAGCTGTTTTTT; CDR3aa: CASSETSGGARTGELFF